These 24 T cell receptor beta chains originate from one sample sequenced in a study of T cells in Graves' hyperthyroidism and ophthalmopathy (dated by TCRdb to about 2019). Libraries came from multiplex PCR. The instrument was an Illumina HiSeq 2000. The TCR beta CDR3 regions were amplified from RNA transcripts. For the first round of RT-PCR on the TCR CDR3, the HTBI primer set was used together with the Qiagen OneStep RT-PCR kit. Using fastp at Q25 and MiXCR, TCRdb reprocessed the public reads and kept productive beta chains. One record per CDR3 amino acid sequence lists the most common genes and DNA. The sample data list some 560,000 distinct CDR3 sequences, and approximately 14% of these were observed just once. Approximately 7% of the sample is taken by the ten largest. Sequencing used blood. Every receptor here comes from a woman aged 25 to 39 with Graves' hyperthyroidism.

This clonotype showed up just a few times. The genes are TRBV6-1 and TRBJ2-3; unclear D gene. The CDR3 spans 15 residues. Trimming cost V 1 base and J 2 bases, with 10 bases left between them. Germline CDR1 reads MNHNS; CDR2 reads SASEGT. CDR3 in DNA: TGTGCCAGCAGTGAAGAAAATGGACCCACAGATACGCAGTATTTT. Translating it yields CASSEENGPTDTQYF.

In DNA, the CDR3 is TGCGCCAGCAGCCTTAGACAGGCCGGCGGCTATGGCTACACCTTC. The encoded protein is CASSLRQAGGYGYTF. The genes are TRBV5-1 and TRBJ1-2, with D possibly being TRBD1 (6 bases). Trimming cost V 4 bases and J 4 bases, with 17 bases left between them. The CDR3 consists of 15 residues. Per the germline V gene, CDR1 is SGHRS and CDR2 is YFSETQ.

This clonotype has a handful of counts. This chain uses TRBV6-1 with TRBJ2-7, with D uncertain. Trimming removed 6 bases from V and 3 bases from J, with 15 bases in between. The CDR3 extends over 14 amino acids. CDR1 MNHNS and CDR2 SASEGT come from the germline V gene. In DNA, the CDR3 is TGTGCCAGCAGCGAGACACGGCTACGCTACGAGCAGTACTTC. This sequence encodes CASSETRLRYEQYF.

This clonotype was observed many times. The chain links TRBV18 to TRBJ2-7; D might be TRBD1 (6 bases). Germline values: CDR1 KGHSH, CDR2 LQKENI. The CDR3 extends over 13 amino acids. The V and J ends lost 6 bases and 4 bases respectively, with 13 bases between them. Here the CDR3 DNA reads TGTGCCAGCTCGCCTACAGGGTTGTACGAGCAGTACTTC. It yields the protein CASSPTGLYEQYF.

This clonotype appeared many times. CDR3 nucleotides: TGCAGTGGCACAAGGGGGCAGACTAGCACAGATACGCAGTATTTT. Translation: CSGTRGQTSTDTQYF. The V call is TRBV20-1, the J call TRBJ2-3, with TRBD1 identical over 7 bases. V trimming: 7 bases; J trimming: 0 bases; junction bases outside the gene matches: 10. Per the germline V gene, CDR1 is DFQATT and CDR2 is SNEGSKA (reference sequence). The CDR3 runs to 15 residues.

There are many counts of this clonotype. The CDR3 region has the DNA TGTGCCTGGAGTGTGTGGGTAGGGATGAACGAGCAGTACTTC. It specifies CAWSVWVGMNEQYF. V is TRBV30 and J is TRBJ2-7, with D unresolved. Germline CDR1 is GTSNPN and CDR2 is SVGIG (reference sequence). V was shortened by 0 bases and J by 5 bases, with 14 bases between the two germline ends. The length of the CDR3 is 14 residues.

This clonotype was picked up a small number of times. DNA for the CDR3: TGTGCCAGCAGCTTGACGACTAGCGGGAGCACCGGGGAGCTGTTTTTT. It translates to CASSLTTSGSTGELFF. V gene TRBV5-4 combines with J gene TRBJ2-2; 12 bases fit TRBD2. CDR1 is SGHNT, CDR2 YYREEE, per germline (reference sequence). The CDR3 runs 16 residues. The V and J ends lost 1 base and 4 bases, in that order; junction bases with no gene match: 2.

This clonotype was detected a few times. This chain's CDR3 is CASGRSRGGIPYEQYF. The CDR3, as DNA: TGTGCTAGTGGGCGTTCACGGGGGGGGATCCCCTACGAGCAGTACTTC. The chain recombines TRBV12-5 with TRBJ2-7; 8 nucleotides agree with TRBD2. The CDR3 runs 16 residues. V lost 6 bases and J lost 2; bases outside the gene matches: 12. Germline CDR1 is LGHNT and CDR2 is FRNRAP.

This clonotype was picked up many times. The chain employs TRBV27 and TRBJ2-3; TRBD2 matches at 10 bases. The ends lost 5 bases at V and 2 bases at J; junction bases unmatched: 7. This CDR3 is built from 16 residues. Germline V gives CDR1 MNHEY, CDR2 SMNVEV (reference sequence). DNA for the CDR3: TGTGCCAGCAGTCTGCTAACTAGCGGGGACACAGATACGCAGTATTTT. Encoded protein: CASSLLTSGDTDTQYF.

This clonotype has at least ten counts. CDR3 protein: CASSHTSGSWNEQFF. CDR3 in DNA: TGTGCCAGCAGCCATACTAGCGGGAGTTGGAATGAGCAGTTCTTC. The rearrangement links TRBV28 to TRBJ2-1, with 11 bases fitting TRBD2. The CDR3 has 15 residues. Germline V gene sequence: CDR1 MDHEN, CDR2 SYDVKM. V was clipped by 6 bases and J by 7 bases; unmatched bases: 8.

The rearrangement uses TRBV7-9 and TRBJ1-5; the D gene is possibly TRBD1 (6 bases). Trimming left V 7 bases short and J 6 bases short, with 19 bases between. This CDR3 has 15 residues. Germline CDR1 SEHNR, CDR2 FQNEAQ (reference sequence). For the CDR3, the DNA is TGTGCCAGCACCGACCGGGGGGGGCCTCCTCAGCCCCAGCATTTT. This sequence encodes CASTDRGGPPQPQHF.

This clonotype was counted between two and nine times. The chain combines TRBV7-2 with TRBJ1-5; D remains unclear. CDR1 and CDR2 from the germline V gene are SGHTA and FQGNSA. The CDR3 loop spans 13 amino acids. The V end lost 5 bases, the J end lost 6 bases, and 11 bases lay between the germline ends. The CDR3 here is CASSRDPSQPQHF. CDR3 DNA: TGTGCCAGCAGCCGAGACCCGTCTCAGCCCCAGCATTTT.

This clonotype showed up just a few times. This chain uses TRBV20-1 with TRBJ2-7; possibly TRBD1 for D (6 bases). V lost 7 bases to trimming and J lost 4 bases, with 17 bases between them. The germline CDR1 and CDR2 sequences are DFQATT and SNEGSKA (reference sequence). CDR3 length equals 13 residues. The chain's CDR3 is CSVQYGTTYEQYF. The CDR3 nucleotides are TGCAGTGTACAGTATGGGACAACTTACGAGCAGTACTTC.

This clonotype was counted many times. The V gene is TRBV11-1, the J gene TRBJ2-1; 10 bases agree with TRBD1. After removal of 7 bases from V and 7 bases from J, the junction contained 7 bases not matched to a gene. The CDR3 loop spans 14 amino acids. Germline CDR1 reads SGHAT; CDR2 reads FQDESV (reference sequence). The CDR3 nucleotides read TGTGCCAGCACCCAGGGGGACAGGGGAAATGAGCAGTTCTTC. Amino acids: CASTQGDRGNEQFF.

Many counts were recorded for this clonotype. This chain joins TRBV4-3 and TRBJ2-3; D not certain. The CDR3 is made up of 14 amino acids. Germline V gives CDR1 LGHNA, CDR2 YSLEER. Deletions cut 0 bases from V and 9 bases from J, with 13 bases between. CDR3 in DNA: TGCGCCAGCAGCCAAGATTACCCCCTCCCGACGCAGTATTTT. It is translated as CASSQDYPLPTQYF.

This chain links TRBV7-2 with TRBJ2-3; perhaps TRBD1 as D (6 bases). Germline V gives CDR1 SGHTA, CDR2 FQGNSA. CDR3 length: 16 residues. V was pared by 1 base and J by 4 bases, with 15 bases between. CDR3 DNA sequence: TGTGCCAGCAGCTTAGGGGCAGGGGCGGGCGCAGATACGCAGTATTTT. It yields the protein CASSLGAGAGADTQYF.

This clonotype was seen ten or more times. V usage is TRBV20-1 and J usage is TRBJ2-7; 15 nucleotides agree with TRBD2. Germline CDR1 reads DFQATT; CDR2 reads SNEGSKA (reference sequence). With 6 bases clipped from V and 2 bases from J, the junction kept 2 bases outside the gene matches. This CDR3 is built from 14 residues. The CDR3 coding sequence is TGCAGTGCCGGACTAGCGGGAGGGACCTACGAGCAGTACTTC. Translating it yields CSAGLAGGTYEQYF.

This clonotype was seen many times. The chain couples TRBV5-1 to TRBJ2-3, with a tentative D call TRBD1 (5 bases). The CDR3 spans 15 residues. V shed 0 bases and J shed 2 bases, with 10 bases lying between them. Germline V CDR1 and CDR2: SGHRS, YFSETQ. The CDR3 region is CASSLDWGNTDTQYF. The CDR3 region has the DNA TGCGCCAGCAGCTTGGATTGGGGCAACACAGATACGCAGTATTTT.

This clonotype was counted at least ten times. The chain combines TRBV5-5 with TRBJ2-7; TRBD1 might be the D (6 bases). The germline CDR1 and CDR2 sequences are SGHKS and YYEKEE (reference sequence). The V end was cut by 4 bases, the J end by 5 bases, with 19 bases between. The length of the CDR3 is 15 residues. Here the CDR3 DNA reads TGTGCCAGCAGCCAACCGGGACATGACTGGGACGAGCAGTACTTC. Translated: CASSQPGHDWDEQYF.

The sample holds a few counts of this clonotype. The rearrangement joins TRBV6-2 or TRBV6-3 to TRBJ2-5; 12 positions match TRBD2. The germline CDR1 and CDR2 sequences are MNHEY and SVGEGT. The CDR3 loop spans 15 amino acids. J was trimmed by 5 bases and V by 4 bases; bases with no gene match: 5. The CDR3 DNA is TGTGCCAGCAGTTCGCTAGCGGGAGGGTGGGAGACCCAGTACTTC. Encoded protein: CASSSLAGGWETQYF.

This clonotype has a count of ten or more. J is TRBJ1-1 and V is TRBV11-2, with D possibly matching TRBD1 (6 bases). The CDR3 has 17 residues. Germline V CDR1 and CDR2: SGHAT, FQNNGV. Trimming took off 0 bases at V and 1 base at J, with 15 bases between the two ends. As DNA, the CDR3 is TGTGCCAGCAGCTTAGAAATCTACGGGACACCGAACACTGAAGCTTTCTTT. It codes for CASSLEIYGTPNTEAFF.

This clonotype was seen at least ten times. This chain links TRBV6-1 with TRBJ2-7; D remains unclear. The CDR3 extends over 12 amino acids. V was clipped by 6 bases and J by 5 bases, with 11 bases between them. The V gene's germline CDR1 is MNHNS and CDR2 SASEGT. Here the CDR3 reads CASSASGDEQYF. The CDR3 DNA reads TGTGCCAGCAGCGCCTCAGGAGACGAGCAGTACTTC.

This clonotype showed up just a few times. CDR3 in amino acids: CASSDSVGSDTQYF. In DNA form, the CDR3 reads TGTGCCAGCAGTGACTCGGTGGGTTCAGATACGCAGTATTTT. This chain links TRBV6-4 with TRBJ2-3; D ambiguous. V shed 0 bases and J shed 4 bases, with 8 bases lying between them. The V gene's germline CDR1 is MRHNA and CDR2 SNTAGT. The CDR3 covers 14 residues.

This clonotype was picked up many times. J is TRBJ2-3 and V is TRBV28, with no clear D. Germline lookup yields CDR1 MDHEN and CDR2 SYDVKM. The CDR3 runs 11 residues. V lost 5 bases and J 6 bases, leaving 6 bases between the germline ends. The CDR3 coding sequence is TGTGCCAGCAGTCAACGCGATACGCAGTATTTT. This codes for CASSQRDTQYF.